Following are 15 T cell receptor beta chains from one sample sequenced in a study of T cells in Graves' hyperthyroidism and ophthalmopathy. It was RNA transcripts that yielded the amplified TCR beta CDR3 regions. The HTBI set primed first-round TCR CDR3 RT-PCR. TCRdb ran MiXCR on the multiplex PCR reads and lists one entry per CDR3 protein. The table records 700,000 to 850,000 distinct CDR3 sequences, under 45% of them present only once. The sample comprised blood. These receptors were taken from a woman aged 40-49 years with Graves' hyperthyroidism.

Ten or more counts support this clonotype. A read error is possible here, since a much larger clone lies one base away. The chain combines TRBV29-1 with TRBJ1-2, with 11 bases lining up with TRBD1. Germline trimming cut 4 bases from V and 3 bases from J; bases unmatched to any gene: 1. The CDR3 loop spans 13 amino acids. The germline gives CDR1 SQVTM, CDR2 ANQGSEA. The CDR3 coding sequence is TGCAGCGTTGGGACAGGGGGCGACTATGGCTACACCTTC. Encoded protein: CSVGTGGDYGYTF.

Many counts were recorded for this clonotype. As DNA, the CDR3 is TGCAGCGTGAGCCCGGACAGCAGTATGAACACTGAAGCTTTCTTT. Its protein is CSVSPDSSMNTEAFF. V and J are TRBV29-1 and TRBJ1-1; possibly TRBD1 for D (6 bases). The CDR3 sequence is 15 residues long. Germline V gene data show CDR1 as SQVTM and CDR2 as ANQGSEA. V lost 6 bases and J 0 bases, leaving 17 bases between the germline ends.

In the case of this clonotype: Since a much larger clone is just one base distant, this may be a read error. V is TRBV15 and J is TRBJ1-6, with D possibly matching TRBD1 (6 bases). The CDR3 totals 15 residues. The V gene lost 3 bases and the J gene lost 8 bases, with 14 bases spanning the gap. In germline, CDR1 is LNHNV, CDR2 YYDKDF (reference sequence). The CDR3: CATSRRRDTYSPLHF. Written as DNA, the CDR3 is TGTGCCACCAGCAGGAGGCGGGACACCTATTCACCCCTCCACTTT.

This chain joins TRBV6-1 and TRBJ2-6, with D unclear. The ends were cut back, 0 bases at V and 4 bases at J, with 4 bases in the middle. This CDR3 has 14 residues. Per germline, CDR1 MNHNS and CDR2 SASEGT. The CDR3: CASSEATGANVLTF. The CDR3 bases are TGTGCCAGCAGTGAAGCAACGGGGGCCAACGTCCTGACTTTC.

This clonotype was counted many times. The J gene is TRBJ1-5, the V gene TRBV19, with no clear D. With 1 base removed from V and 4 bases from J, the gap between germline ends came to 8 bases. Looked up from germline, CDR1 is LNHDA and CDR2 is SQIVND (reference sequence). There are 14 residues in the CDR3. The CDR3 nucleotides are TGTGCCAGTAGTATAGGATACGGGAATCAGCCCCAGCATTTT. It codes for CASSIGYGNQPQHF.

Many counts were recorded for this clonotype. The chain has TRBV6-1 and TRBJ2-7; 8 positions match TRBD1. The ends lost 1 base at V and 2 bases at J; junction bases unmatched: 4. Germline CDR1 MNHNS, CDR2 SASEGT. This CDR3 has 15 amino acids. The CDR3, as DNA: TGTGCCAGCAGTGAAGGGCAGGGGGCGGCCTACGAGCAGTACTTC. The encoded protein is CASSEGQGAAYEQYF.

This rearrangement joins TRBV7-9 to TRBJ2-7; D possibly uses TRBD1 or TRBD2 (5 bases each). CDR3 length equals 13 residues. V was shortened by 5 bases and J by 9 bases, with 17 bases between the two germline ends. From germline, CDR1 is SEHNR and CDR2 FQNEAQ (reference sequence). The CDR3 here is CASSQDGADTQYF. As DNA, the CDR3 is TGTGCCAGCAGCCAAGACGGGGCAGATACGCAGTACTTC.

This clonotype has a count of ten or more. The gene calls are TRBV7-9 and TRBJ2-5, with D possibly matching TRBD1 (6 bases). Trimming removed 5 bases at V and 2 bases at J, with 9 bases between. The germline gives CDR1 SEHNR, CDR2 FQNEAQ (reference sequence). This CDR3 region has 13 residues. Here the CDR3 DNA reads TGTGCCAGCAGCACAAGGGGGCAAGAGACCCAGTACTTC. The encoded protein is CASSTRGQETQYF.

This clonotype showed up just once. J is TRBJ1-6 and V is TRBV7-2; D is uncertain. This CDR3 is 14 amino acids long. CDR1 and CDR2 from the germline V gene are SGHTA and FQGNSA. V was cut by 5 bases and J by 7 bases, with 12 bases left in between. The chain's CDR3 is CASSGESWNSPLHF. Here the CDR3 DNA reads TGTGCCAGCAGCGGGGAGTCGTGGAATTCACCCCTCCACTTT.

As DNA, the CDR3 is TGTGCCACCCGAGCAGGGGCCCCCTATGGCTACACCTTC. Translating it yields CATRAGAPYGYTF. The chain joins TRBV24-1 to TRBJ1-2, with D possibly being TRBD1 (6 bases). Trimming stripped 9 bases from V and 4 bases from J, with 14 bases between. Germline CDR1 and CDR2: KGHDR and SFDVKD. The CDR3 contains 13 residues.

This sequence joins TRBV7-2 and TRBJ2-7; TRBD1 or TRBD2 may be the D gene (5 bases each). Germline loops: CDR1 SGHTA, CDR2 FQGNSA. The CDR3 runs 15 residues. V lost 1 base to trimming and J lost 0 bases, with 10 bases between them. In DNA form, the CDR3 reads TGTGCCAGCAGCTTAGTGACGGGGCCCTCCTACGAGCAGTACTTC. Amino acids: CASSLVTGPSYEQYF. The variable domain in full, with the rest retrieved from reference TRBV7-2 and TRBJ2-7, is GAGVSQSPSNKVTEKGKDVELRCDPISGHTALYWYRQSLGQGLEFLIYFQGNSAPDKSGLPSDRFSAERTGGSVSTLTIQRTQQEDSAVYLCASSLVTGPSYEQYFGPGTRLTVT.

The rearrangement uses TRBV11-2 and TRBJ1-1; 7 positions match TRBD1. CDR1 SGHAT and CDR2 FQNNGV come from the germline V gene. This CDR3 is built from 16 residues. After removal of 5 bases from V and 0 bases from J, the junction contained 9 bases not matched to a gene. CDR3 bases: TGTGCCAGCAGCCCGAGGGACAGTTTAATGAACACTGAAGCTTTCTTT. This codes for CASSPRDSLMNTEAFF. The full variable domain, rest sourced from reference TRBV11-2 and TRBJ1-1, is EAGVAQSPRYKIIEKRQSVAFWCNPISGHATLYWYQQILGQGPKLLIQFQNNGVVDDSQLPKDRFSAERLKGVDSTLKIQPAKLEDSAVYLCASSPRDSLMNTEAFFGQGTRLTVV.

This clonotype showed up many times. The rearrangement uses TRBV6-5 and TRBJ1-1; D may be TRBD1 (5 bases). Germline loops: CDR1 MNHEY, CDR2 SVGAGI. Trimming left V 5 bases short and J 4 bases short, with 11 bases between. CDR3 length equals 13 residues. CDR3 coding DNA: TGTGCCAGCAGTAAGGGGTGGAGCACTGAAGCTTTCTTT. This codes for CASSKGWSTEAFF.

This clonotype was seen a single time. A much more abundant neighbour one base away suggests this may be a read error. The CDR3 spells CANSTHQETQYF. CDR3 DNA: TGTGCCAATAGTACGCACCAAGAGACCCAGTACTTC. The chain employs TRBV19 and TRBJ2-5; D call uncertain. This CDR3 has 12 amino acids. CDR1 is LNHDA, CDR2 SQIVND, per germline (reference sequence).

This clonotype was counted many times. V is TRBV9 and J is TRBJ2-7; 7 nucleotides agree with TRBD2. This CDR3 has 15 residues. Germline V lookup: CDR1 SGDLS, CDR2 YYNGEE. V shed 0 bases, J shed 5 bases, and the junction held 8 bases outside the gene matches. DNA of the CDR3: TGTGCCAGCAGCGTAGCGCCAGTAGCGGGCGACGAGCAGTACTTC. It encodes CASSVAPVAGDEQYF.